A selection of T cell receptor beta chains follows, all from one sample in a study of blood T cells in healthy people across ages. TCRdb called the 5' RACE reads again in MiXCR, with one record for every CDR3 protein. The repertoire holds some 730,000 distinct CDR3 sequences, with over 20% as singletons. Sequenced sample: blood. The receptors derive from a man between 70 and 80 years old in good health. The conserved cysteine and the conserved F or W are not part of the CDR3 here.

TRBV4-2	TRBJ2-3	ASSPKRGGTDTQY
TRBV5-1	TRBJ2-1	ASSFGGVSYNEQF
TRBV5-5	TRBJ1-1	ASSLRRTGGGEAF
TRBV4-1	TRBJ1-2	ASSQEGGNYGYT
TRBV27	TRBJ2-7	ASSWTGGEQY
TRBV3-1	TRBJ2-7	ASSAQTGLPYEQY
TRBV14	TRBJ2-3	ASSPVSQGTDTQY
TRBV5-1	TRBJ2-7	ASSLKSDGTYEQY
TRBV12-3/TRBV12-4	TRBJ1-4	ASSQGGSDEKLF
TRBV9	TRBJ1-1	ASSVAAGYSGRGDTEAF
TRBV5-1	TRBJ2-5	ASSPSLRTVQETQY
TRBV29-1	TRBJ1-6	SVLGSLH
TRBV12-3/TRBV12-4	TRBJ2-1	ASSKTRGMGNEQF
TRBV29-1	NA	SLSLTSGNEQF
TRBV15	TRBJ2-1	ATSRGQGWNEQF
TRBV14	TRBJ1-1	ASSPSRVTEAF
TRBV29-1	TRBJ1-4	SGRQGDEKLF
TRBV27	TRBJ2-2	ASSAQSGTGGYTGELF
TRBV7-2	TRBJ2-5	ASSLDSGSGETQY
TRBV6-2/TRBV6-3	TRBJ2-1	ASSRRTVGPKNNNEQF
TRBV20-1	TRBJ2-5	SVEASEQETQY
TRBV5-1	TRBJ2-1	ASSLEAGLSYNEQF
TRBV3-1	TRBJ2-3	ASSQGLGGGTGRDTQY